This T cell receptor (beta chain) is drawn from a study of cytomegalovirus exposure and HLA in healthy donors. Regarding the study as a whole: Reports credit the classifier with highly specific, highly sensitive diagnosis of cytomegalovirus status. Roughly uniform depth of sequencing across donors was assumed in presence/absence analyses.

With respect to this clone: Its antigen is not known.

A multiplex PCR was run with 60 Vbeta primers and 13 Jbeta primers. Method: immunoSEQ multiplex PCR; TCRdb's copy keeps in-frame clones and lacks some. The repertoire consists of around 170,000 clones, with less than 85% occurring once and the leading ten covering around 5.4%. The V gene's germline CDR1 is MNHEY and CDR2 SMNVEV (reference sequence). J gave up 2 bases and V 2 bases, and 8 bases lay outside the gene matches. The CDR3 sequence is 16 residues long. The sequenced material came from PBMCs. This sequence joins TRBV27 and TRBJ2-7, with 8 positions matching TRBD1. This clonotype was sampled from a man aged 35-49 years in good health and CMV-seronegative. The chain's CDR3 is CASSLKGQGPAYEQYF. Written as DNA, the CDR3 is TGTGCCAGCAGTTTAAAAGGACAGGGCCCAGCCTACGAGCAGTACTTC.